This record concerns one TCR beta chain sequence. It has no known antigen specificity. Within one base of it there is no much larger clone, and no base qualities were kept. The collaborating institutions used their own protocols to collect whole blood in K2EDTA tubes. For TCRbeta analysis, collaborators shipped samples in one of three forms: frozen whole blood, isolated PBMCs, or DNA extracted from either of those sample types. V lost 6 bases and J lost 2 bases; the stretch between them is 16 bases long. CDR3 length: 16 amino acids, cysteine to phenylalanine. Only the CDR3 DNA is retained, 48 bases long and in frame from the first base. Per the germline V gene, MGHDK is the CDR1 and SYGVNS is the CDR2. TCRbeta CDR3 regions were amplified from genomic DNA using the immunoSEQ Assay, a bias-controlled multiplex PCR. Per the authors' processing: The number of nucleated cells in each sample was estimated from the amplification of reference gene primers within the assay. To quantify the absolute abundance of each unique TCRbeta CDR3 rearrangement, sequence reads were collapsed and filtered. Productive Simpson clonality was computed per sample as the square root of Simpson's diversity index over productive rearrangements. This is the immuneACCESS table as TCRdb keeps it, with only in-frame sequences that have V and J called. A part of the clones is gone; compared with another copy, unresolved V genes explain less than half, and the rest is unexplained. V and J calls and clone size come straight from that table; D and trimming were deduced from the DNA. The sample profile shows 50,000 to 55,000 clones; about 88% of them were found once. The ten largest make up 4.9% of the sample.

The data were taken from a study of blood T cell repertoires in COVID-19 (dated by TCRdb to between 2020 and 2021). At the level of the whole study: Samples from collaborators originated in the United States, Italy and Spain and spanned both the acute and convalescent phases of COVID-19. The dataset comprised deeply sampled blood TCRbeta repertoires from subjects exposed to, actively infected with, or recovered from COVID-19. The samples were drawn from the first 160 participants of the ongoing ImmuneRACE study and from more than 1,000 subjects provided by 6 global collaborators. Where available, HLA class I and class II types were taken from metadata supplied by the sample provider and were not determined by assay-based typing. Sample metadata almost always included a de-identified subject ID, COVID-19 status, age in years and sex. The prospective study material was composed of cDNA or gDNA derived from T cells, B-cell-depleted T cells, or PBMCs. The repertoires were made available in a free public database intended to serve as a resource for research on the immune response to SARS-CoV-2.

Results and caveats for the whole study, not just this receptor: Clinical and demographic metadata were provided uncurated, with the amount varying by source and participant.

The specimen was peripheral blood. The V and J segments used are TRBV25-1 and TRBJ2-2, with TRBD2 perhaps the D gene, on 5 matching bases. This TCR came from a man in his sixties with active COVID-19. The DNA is TGTGCCAGCAGCCCAAGCGGACGGCACAACACCGGGGAGCTGTTTTTT. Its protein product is CASSPSGRHNTGELFF.